One T cell receptor beta chain is described in this entry. Its cognate antigen is unknown. The data were produced by immunoSEQ multiplex PCR, yet TCRdb's version contains in-frame clones alone and is incomplete. The sample lists around 140,000 clones, about 84% occurring once. The data were taken from a study of cytotoxic CD8 clonotypes in ibrutinib-treated CLL. Germline CDR1 and CDR2: SGHVS and FQNEAQ. The CDR3 sequence is 18 residues long. The V and J ends lost 5 bases and 6 bases respectively, with 27 bases between them. Findings and limits, study-wide: Clonality increased with ibrutinib response but returned toward baseline at progression.

This chain uses TRBV7-8 with TRBJ2-3; D may be TRBD2 (6 bases). Sequences were derived from PBMCs, sampled after 36 months of ibrutinib treatment. This clonotype originated in a human donor with chronic lymphocytic leukemia. CDR3 amino acids: CASSHRLRRASKWDTQYF. In nucleotides, the CDR3 is TGTGCCAGCAGCCACCGCCTGCGGAGGGCTAGCAAGTGGGATACGCAGTATTTT.